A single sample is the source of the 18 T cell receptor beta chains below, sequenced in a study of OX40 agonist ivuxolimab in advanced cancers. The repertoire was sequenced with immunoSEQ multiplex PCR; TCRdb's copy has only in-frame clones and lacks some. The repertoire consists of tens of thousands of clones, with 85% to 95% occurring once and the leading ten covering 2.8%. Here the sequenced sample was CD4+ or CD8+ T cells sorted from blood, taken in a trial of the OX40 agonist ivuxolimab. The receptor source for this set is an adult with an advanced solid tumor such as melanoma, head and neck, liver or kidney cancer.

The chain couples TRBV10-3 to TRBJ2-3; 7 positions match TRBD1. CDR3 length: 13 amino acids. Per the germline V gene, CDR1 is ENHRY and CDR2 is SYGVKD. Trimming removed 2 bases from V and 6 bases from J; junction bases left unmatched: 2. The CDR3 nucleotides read TGTGCCATCAGTGAGCAGGGGGTCGATACGCAGTATTTT. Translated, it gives CAISEQGVDTQYF.

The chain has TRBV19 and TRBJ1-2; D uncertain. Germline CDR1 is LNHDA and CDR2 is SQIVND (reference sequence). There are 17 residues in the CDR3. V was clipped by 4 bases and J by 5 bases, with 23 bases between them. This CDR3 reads CASSSPRLRRPTYGYTF. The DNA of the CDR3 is TGTGCCAGTAGTAGCCCGCGTCTCAGGCGCCCTACTTATGGCTACACCTTC.

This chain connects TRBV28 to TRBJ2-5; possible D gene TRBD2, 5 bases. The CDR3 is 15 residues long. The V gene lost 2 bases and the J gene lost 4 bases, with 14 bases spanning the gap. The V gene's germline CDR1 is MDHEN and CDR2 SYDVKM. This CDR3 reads CASSLAGRGGETQYF. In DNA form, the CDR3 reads TGTGCCAGCAGTTTAGCGGGCCGTGGAGGAGAGACCCAGTACTTC.

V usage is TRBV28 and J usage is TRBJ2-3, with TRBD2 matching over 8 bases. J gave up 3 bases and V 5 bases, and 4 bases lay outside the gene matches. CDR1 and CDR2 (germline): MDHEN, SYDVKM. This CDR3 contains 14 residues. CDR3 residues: CASSSGSTTDTQYF. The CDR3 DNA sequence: TGTGCCAGCAGTAGCGGGAGTACGACAGATACGCAGTATTTT.

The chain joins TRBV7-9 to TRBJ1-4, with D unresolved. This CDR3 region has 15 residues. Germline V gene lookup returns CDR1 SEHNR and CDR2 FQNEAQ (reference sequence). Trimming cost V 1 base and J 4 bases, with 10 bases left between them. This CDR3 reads CASSLGTDNNEKLFF. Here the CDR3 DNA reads TGTGCCAGCAGCTTAGGTACAGATAATAATGAAAAACTGTTTTTT. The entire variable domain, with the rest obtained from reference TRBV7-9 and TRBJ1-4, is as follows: DTGVSQNPRHKITKRGQNVTFRCDPISEHNRLYWYRQTLGQGPEFLTYFQNEAQLEKSRLLSDRFSAERPKGSFSTLEIQRTEQGDSAMYLCASSLGTDNNEKLFFGSGTQLSVL.

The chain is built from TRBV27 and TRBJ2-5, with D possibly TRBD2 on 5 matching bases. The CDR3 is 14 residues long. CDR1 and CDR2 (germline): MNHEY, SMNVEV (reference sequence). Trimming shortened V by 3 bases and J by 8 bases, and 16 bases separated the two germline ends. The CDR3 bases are TGTGCCAGCAGTTTGAGGCTAGCAGTGGGTACCCAGTACTTC. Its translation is CASSLRLAVGTQYF.

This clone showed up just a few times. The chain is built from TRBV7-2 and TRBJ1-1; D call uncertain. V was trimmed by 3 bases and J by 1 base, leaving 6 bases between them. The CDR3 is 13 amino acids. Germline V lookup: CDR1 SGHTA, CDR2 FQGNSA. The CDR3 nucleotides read TGTGCCAGCAGCTTCGGCGGGAACACTGAAGCTTTCTTT. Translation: CASSFGGNTEAFF.

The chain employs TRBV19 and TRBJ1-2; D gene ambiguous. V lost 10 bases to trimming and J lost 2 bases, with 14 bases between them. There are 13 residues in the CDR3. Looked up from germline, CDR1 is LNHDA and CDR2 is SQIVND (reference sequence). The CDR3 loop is CATHSHGNYGYTF. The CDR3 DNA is TGTGCCACACACTCCCACGGCAACTATGGCTACACCTTC.

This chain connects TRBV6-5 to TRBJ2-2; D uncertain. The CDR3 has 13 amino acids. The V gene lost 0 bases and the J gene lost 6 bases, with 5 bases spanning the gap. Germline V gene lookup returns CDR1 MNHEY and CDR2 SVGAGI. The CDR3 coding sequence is TGTGCCAGCAGTTACTCCGGGCCCGGGGAGCTGTTTTTT. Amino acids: CASSYSGPGELFF.

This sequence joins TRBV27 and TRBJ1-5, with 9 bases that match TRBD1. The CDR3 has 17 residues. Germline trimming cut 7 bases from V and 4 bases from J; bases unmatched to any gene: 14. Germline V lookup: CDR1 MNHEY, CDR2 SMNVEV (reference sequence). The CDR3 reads CASTRPRDRERNQPQHF. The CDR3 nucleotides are TGTGCCAGCACCCGCCCCCGGGACAGGGAAAGGAATCAGCCCCAGCATTTT.

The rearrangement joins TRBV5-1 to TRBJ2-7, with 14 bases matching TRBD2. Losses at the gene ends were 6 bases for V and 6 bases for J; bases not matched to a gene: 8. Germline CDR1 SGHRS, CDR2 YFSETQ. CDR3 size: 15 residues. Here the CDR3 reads CASNTGTSGSGEQYF. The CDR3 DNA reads TGCGCCAGCAACACCGGGACTAGCGGGAGTGGCGAGCAGTACTTC. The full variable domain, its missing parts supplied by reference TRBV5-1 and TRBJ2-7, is KAGVTQTPRYLIKTRGQQVTLSCSPISGHRSVSWYQQTPGQGLQFLFEYFSETQRNKGNFPGRFSGRQFSNSRSEMNVSTLELGDSALYLCASNTGTSGSGEQYFGPGTRLTVT.

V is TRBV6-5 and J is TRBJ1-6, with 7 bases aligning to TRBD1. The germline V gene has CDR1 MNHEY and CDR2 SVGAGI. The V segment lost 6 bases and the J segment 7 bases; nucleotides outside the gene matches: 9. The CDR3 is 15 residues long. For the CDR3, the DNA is TGTGCCAGCAGCTACACCGGGACAGAGAATTCACCCCTCCACTTT. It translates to CASSYTGTENSPLHF.

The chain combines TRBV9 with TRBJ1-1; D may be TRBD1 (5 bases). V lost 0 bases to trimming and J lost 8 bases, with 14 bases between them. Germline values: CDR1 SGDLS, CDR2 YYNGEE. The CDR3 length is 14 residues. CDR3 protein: CASSVGGHRREAFF. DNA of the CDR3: TGTGCCAGCAGCGTAGGGGGCCACCGAAGGGAAGCTTTCTTT.

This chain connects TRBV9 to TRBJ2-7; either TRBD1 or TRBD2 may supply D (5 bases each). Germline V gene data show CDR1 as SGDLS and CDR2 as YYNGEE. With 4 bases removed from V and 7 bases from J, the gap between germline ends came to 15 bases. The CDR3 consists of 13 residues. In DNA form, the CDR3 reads TGTGCCAGCAGCCCAGGACTCTGGGGGGAGCAGTACTTC. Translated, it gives CASSPGLWGEQYF.

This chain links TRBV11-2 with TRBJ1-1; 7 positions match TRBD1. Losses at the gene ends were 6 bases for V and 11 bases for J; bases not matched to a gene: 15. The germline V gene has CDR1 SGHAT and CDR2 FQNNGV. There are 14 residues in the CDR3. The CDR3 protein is CASSIFTIGTAAFF. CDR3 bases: TGTGCCAGCAGTATTTTCACTATTGGGACAGCGGCTTTCTTT.

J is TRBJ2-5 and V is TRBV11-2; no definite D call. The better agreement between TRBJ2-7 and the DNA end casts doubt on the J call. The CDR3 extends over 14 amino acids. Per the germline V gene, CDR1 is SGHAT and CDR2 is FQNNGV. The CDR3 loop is CASSFALEDYEQYF. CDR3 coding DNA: TGTGCCAGCAGCTTCGCCCTCGAGGACTACGAGCAGTACTTC.

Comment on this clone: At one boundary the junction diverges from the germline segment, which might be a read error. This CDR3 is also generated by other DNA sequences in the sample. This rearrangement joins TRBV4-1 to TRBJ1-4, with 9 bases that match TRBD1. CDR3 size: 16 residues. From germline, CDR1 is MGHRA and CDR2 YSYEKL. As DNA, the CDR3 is TGCGCCAGCAGTCAAGACGGCCGCGGGACAGGGGAAAAACTGTTTTTT. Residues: CASSQDGRGTGEKLFF.

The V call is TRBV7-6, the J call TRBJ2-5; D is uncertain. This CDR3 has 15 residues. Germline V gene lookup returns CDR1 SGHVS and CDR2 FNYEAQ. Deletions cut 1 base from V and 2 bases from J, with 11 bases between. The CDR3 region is CASSLGGTRQETQYF. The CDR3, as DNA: TGTGCCAGCAGCTTAGGGGGAACCCGGCAAGAGACCCAGTACTTC.